Following are 13 T cell receptor beta chains from one sample sequenced in a study of T cell repertoires in cytomegalovirus infection (dated by TCRdb to the late 2010s). The treatment or condition label for this specimen denotes: in vitro stimulation with specific CMV peptide epitopes to enrich CMV-specific T cells. For these TCRs, the target antigens are not known. Sequencer: Illumina HiSeq 1500. Using fastp trimming at Q25 and MiXCR clonotype assembly, TCRdb reanalyzed the public sequencing data and kept in-frame beta chains. Each record represents a unique CDR3 protein, reported with the most common genes and DNA among its rows. In all, the sample holds about 570,000 distinct CDR3 sequences, and roughly 42% of those were seen once. The leading ten clones occupy around 50% of the sample. The specimen was cultured PBMCs, collected from culture after CMV antigen stimulation. The receptors were gathered from a human donor in good health (CMV status not recorded). Some clones in this sample may be carry-over from other donors' samples.

V and J are TRBV15 and TRBJ2-7; TRBD2 aligns across 7 bases. After removal of 3 bases from V and 2 bases from J, the junction contained 4 bases not matched to a gene. CDR1 is LNHNV, CDR2 YYDKDF, per germline (reference sequence). The length of the CDR3 is 14 residues. CDR3 protein: CATSRGGGPYEQYF. Written as DNA, the CDR3 is TGTGCCACCAGCAGGGGGGGGGGTCCCTACGAGCAGTACTTC.

This clonotype has just a few counts. This sequence joins TRBV4-1 and TRBJ2-2; 11 bases match TRBD2. The germline V gene encodes CDR1 MGHRA and CDR2 YSYEKL. This CDR3 comprises 21 residues. Losses at the gene ends were 3 bases for V and 4 bases for J; bases not matched to a gene: 19. CDR3: CASSHSPPSGRHLKRTGELFF. CDR3 DNA sequence: TGCGCCAGCAGCCACAGCCCCCCTAGCGGGAGGCATCTCAAACGCACCGGGGAGCTGTTTTTT.

The chain is built from TRBV19 and TRBJ2-7, with 12 bases identical to TRBD1. Germline CDR1 LNHDA, CDR2 SQIVND (reference sequence). The CDR3 loop spans 14 amino acids. J lost 7 bases, V lost 9 bases, and 10 bases had no gene match. In DNA form, the CDR3 reads TGTGCCAGCGGACCGGGACAGGGGGCGAGGGAGCAGTACTTC. It specifies CASGPGQGAREQYF.

DNA of the CDR3: TGTGCCAGCAGTGAGGCCTCGGGGGGCGAGCAGTACTTC. Translating it yields CASSEASGGEQYF. The chain employs TRBV12-3 or TRBV12-4 and TRBJ2-7; 7 bases fit TRBD2. This CDR3 region has 13 residues. V shed 5 bases, J shed 6 bases, and the junction held 7 bases outside the gene matches.

The rearrangement joins TRBV20-1 to TRBJ2-7; 9 nucleotides align to TRBD1. The germline V gene has CDR1 DFQATT and CDR2 SNEGSKA (reference sequence). The CDR3 has 15 residues. The V segment lost 0 bases and the J segment 0 bases; nucleotides outside the gene matches: 3. The CDR3 sequence is CSARDGTGSSYEQYF. Here the CDR3 DNA reads TGCAGTGCTAGAGATGGGACAGGGTCCTCCTACGAGCAGTACTTC.

This clonotype was observed a few times. The chain is built from TRBV7-9 and TRBJ2-3; TRBD1 aligns across 9 bases. The CDR3 covers 15 residues. The ends lost 6 bases at V and 1 base at J; junction bases unmatched: 5. CDR1 is SEHNR, CDR2 FQNEAQ, per germline (reference sequence). The CDR3 DNA reads as TGTGCCAGCAGTCGGGACAGGGCGGGCACAGATACGCAGTATTTT. Translated, it gives CASSRDRAGTDTQYF.

This chain links TRBV5-4 with TRBJ2-3; D perhaps matches TRBD2 (6 bases). The germline CDR1 and CDR2 sequences are SGHNT and YYREEE (reference sequence). The CDR3 spans 15 residues. V lost 4 bases and J 1 base, leaving 13 bases between the germline ends. The CDR3 coding sequence is TGTGCCAGCAGCCCGGAGGTAGCGGGCACAGATACGCAGTATTTT. Translated: CASSPEVAGTDTQYF.

The gene calls are TRBV4-2 and TRBJ2-7; TRBD2 agrees at 11 bases. The J segment lost 4 bases and the V segment lost 0 bases, leaving 17 bases of the junction unmatched. In germline, CDR1 is LGHNA, CDR2 YNFKEQ. The CDR3 consists of 20 residues. CDR3 in DNA: TGTGCCAGCAGCCAAGATTATTCCCCTAGCGGGGGGTCCCCGGGGTACGAGCAGTACTTC. Residues: CASSQDYSPSGGSPGYEQYF.

This rearrangement joins TRBV18 to TRBJ1-5, with a possible D match to TRBD1 (5 bases). The germline CDR1 and CDR2 sequences are KGHSH and LQKENI. The CDR3 spans 15 residues. V was trimmed by 3 bases and J by 6 bases, leaving 15 bases between them. Here the CDR3 reads CASSPEGMRVQPQHF. As DNA, the CDR3 is TGTGCCAGCTCACCGGAGGGGATGAGGGTTCAGCCCCAGCATTTT.

This clonotype has at least ten counts. Its ends do not fully match the called genes, so a read error is possible. The chain joins TRBV7-2 to TRBJ2-4; D assignment may be TRBD1 or TRBD2 (7 bases each). Germline V gene lookup returns CDR1 SGHTA and CDR2 FQGNSA. The CDR3 has 14 residues. The CDR3 spells CASSPSGGDRAPHF. CDR3 coding DNA: TGTGCCAGCAGCCCATCGGGGGGTGACAGGGCGCCGCACTTC.

This clonotype was observed a handful of times. The chain links TRBV12-3 or TRBV12-4 to TRBJ2-3; no definite D call. CDR3 length: 13 residues. V lost 2 bases, J lost 7 bases, and 10 bases lay in between. CDR3 protein: CASSLRAAYTQYF. CDR3 sequence (DNA): TGTGCCAGCAGTTTAAGGGCAGCTTATACGCAGTATTTT.

V and J are TRBV7-7 and TRBJ2-6; 9 bases line up with TRBD2. Germline loops: CDR1 SSHAT, CDR2 FNYEAQ (reference sequence). The CDR3 spans 22 residues. Trimming cost V 5 bases and J 0 bases; bases outside gene matches: 20. DNA for the CDR3: TGTGCCAGCAGCGGAAACCGGGACAGAGAAAGCGGGAGGCCCTCTGGGGCCAACGTCCTGACTTTC. Amino acids: CASSGNRDRESGRPSGANVLTF.

This sequence joins TRBV20-1 and TRBJ2-5; D is possibly TRBD1 (7 bases). The CDR3 runs 15 residues. Trimming took off 0 bases at V and 5 bases at J, with 16 bases between the two ends. From germline, CDR1 is DFQATT and CDR2 SNEGSKA (reference sequence). The CDR3 loop reads CSARDLGGAGETQYF. The DNA for the CDR3 is TGCAGTGCTAGAGACCTAGGGGGCGCGGGGGAGACCCAGTACTTC.